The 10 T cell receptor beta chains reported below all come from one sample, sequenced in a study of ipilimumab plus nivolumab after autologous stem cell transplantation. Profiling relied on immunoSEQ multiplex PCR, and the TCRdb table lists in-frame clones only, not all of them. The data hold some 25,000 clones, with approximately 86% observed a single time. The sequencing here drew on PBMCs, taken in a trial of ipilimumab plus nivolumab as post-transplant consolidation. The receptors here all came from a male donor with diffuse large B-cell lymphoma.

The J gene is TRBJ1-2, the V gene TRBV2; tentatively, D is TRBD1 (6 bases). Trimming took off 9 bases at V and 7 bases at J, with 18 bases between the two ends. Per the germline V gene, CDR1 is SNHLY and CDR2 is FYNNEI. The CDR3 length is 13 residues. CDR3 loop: CASSSGGASGYTF. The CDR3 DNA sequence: TGTGCCAGTTCGAGCGGGGGCGCGTCTGGCTACACCTTC. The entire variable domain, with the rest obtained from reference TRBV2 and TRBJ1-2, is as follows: EPEVTQTPSHQVTQMGQEVILRCVPISNHLYFYWYRQILGQKVEFLVSFYNNEISEKSEIFDDQFSVERPDGSNFTLKIRSTKLEDSAMYFCASSSGGASGYTFGSGTRLTVV.

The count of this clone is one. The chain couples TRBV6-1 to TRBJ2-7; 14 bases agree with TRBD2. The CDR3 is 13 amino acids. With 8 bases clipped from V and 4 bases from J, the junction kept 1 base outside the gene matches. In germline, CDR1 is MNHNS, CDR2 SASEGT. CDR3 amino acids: CASGLAGGYEQYF. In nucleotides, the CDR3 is TGTGCCAGCGGACTAGCGGGGGGTTACGAGCAGTACTTC.

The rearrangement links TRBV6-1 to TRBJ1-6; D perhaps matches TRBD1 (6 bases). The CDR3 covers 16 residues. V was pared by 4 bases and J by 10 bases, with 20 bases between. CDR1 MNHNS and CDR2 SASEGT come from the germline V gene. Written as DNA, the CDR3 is TGTGCCAGCAGTGTAAGGGGGTCGACGTTAGACTCACCCCTCCACTTT. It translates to CASSVRGSTLDSPLHF.

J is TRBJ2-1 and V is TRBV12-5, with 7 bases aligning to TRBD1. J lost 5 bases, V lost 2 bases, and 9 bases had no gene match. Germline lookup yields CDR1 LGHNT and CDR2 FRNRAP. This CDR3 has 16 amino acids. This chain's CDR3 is CASGLPRGQLNNEQFF. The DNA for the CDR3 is TGTGCTAGTGGTTTGCCCCGGGGACAGTTAAACAATGAGCAGTTCTTC.

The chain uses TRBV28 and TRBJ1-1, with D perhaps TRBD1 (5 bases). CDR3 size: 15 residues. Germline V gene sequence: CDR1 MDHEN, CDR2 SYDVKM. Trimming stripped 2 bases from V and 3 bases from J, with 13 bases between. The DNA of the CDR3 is TGTGCCAGCAGTTTAATCCAGGGATCGGACACTGAAGCTTTCTTT. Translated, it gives CASSLIQGSDTEAFF.

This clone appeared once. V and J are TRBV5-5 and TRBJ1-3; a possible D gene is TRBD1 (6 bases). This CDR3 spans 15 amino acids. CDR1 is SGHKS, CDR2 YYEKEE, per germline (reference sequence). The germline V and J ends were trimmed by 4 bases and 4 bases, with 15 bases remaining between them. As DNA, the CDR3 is TGTGCCAGCAGCCAATGGGGGCAAGCAGGAAACACCATATATTTT. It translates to CASSQWGQAGNTIYF.

The CDR3 DNA is TGCGCCAGCAGCTTCTTTGCGGGGGGCTACAATGAGCAGTTCTTC. Translated: CASSFFAGGYNEQFF. The gene calls are TRBV5-1 and TRBJ2-1; TRBD2 agrees at 8 bases. The CDR3 loop spans 15 amino acids. The ends lost 2 bases at V and 3 bases at J; junction bases unmatched: 4. Germline V gene lookup returns CDR1 SGHRS and CDR2 YFSETQ.

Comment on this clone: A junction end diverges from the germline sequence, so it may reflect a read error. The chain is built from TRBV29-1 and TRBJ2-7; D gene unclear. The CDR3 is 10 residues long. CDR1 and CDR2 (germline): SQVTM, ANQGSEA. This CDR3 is CSGPPRRDGF. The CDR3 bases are TGCAGCGGTCCCCCGAGACGCGATGGGTTC.

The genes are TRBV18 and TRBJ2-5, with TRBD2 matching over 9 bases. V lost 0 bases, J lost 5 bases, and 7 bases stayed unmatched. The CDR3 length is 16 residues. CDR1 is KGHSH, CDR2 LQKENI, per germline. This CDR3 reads CASSPPGLANGETQYF. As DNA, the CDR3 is TGTGCCAGCTCACCACCGGGACTAGCTAACGGGGAGACCCAGTACTTC.

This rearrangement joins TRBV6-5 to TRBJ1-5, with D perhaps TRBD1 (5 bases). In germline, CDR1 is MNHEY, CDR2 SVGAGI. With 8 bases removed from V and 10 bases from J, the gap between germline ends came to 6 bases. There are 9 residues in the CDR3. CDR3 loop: CASGGPQHF. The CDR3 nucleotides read TGTGCCAGCGGGGGACCCCAGCATTTT.